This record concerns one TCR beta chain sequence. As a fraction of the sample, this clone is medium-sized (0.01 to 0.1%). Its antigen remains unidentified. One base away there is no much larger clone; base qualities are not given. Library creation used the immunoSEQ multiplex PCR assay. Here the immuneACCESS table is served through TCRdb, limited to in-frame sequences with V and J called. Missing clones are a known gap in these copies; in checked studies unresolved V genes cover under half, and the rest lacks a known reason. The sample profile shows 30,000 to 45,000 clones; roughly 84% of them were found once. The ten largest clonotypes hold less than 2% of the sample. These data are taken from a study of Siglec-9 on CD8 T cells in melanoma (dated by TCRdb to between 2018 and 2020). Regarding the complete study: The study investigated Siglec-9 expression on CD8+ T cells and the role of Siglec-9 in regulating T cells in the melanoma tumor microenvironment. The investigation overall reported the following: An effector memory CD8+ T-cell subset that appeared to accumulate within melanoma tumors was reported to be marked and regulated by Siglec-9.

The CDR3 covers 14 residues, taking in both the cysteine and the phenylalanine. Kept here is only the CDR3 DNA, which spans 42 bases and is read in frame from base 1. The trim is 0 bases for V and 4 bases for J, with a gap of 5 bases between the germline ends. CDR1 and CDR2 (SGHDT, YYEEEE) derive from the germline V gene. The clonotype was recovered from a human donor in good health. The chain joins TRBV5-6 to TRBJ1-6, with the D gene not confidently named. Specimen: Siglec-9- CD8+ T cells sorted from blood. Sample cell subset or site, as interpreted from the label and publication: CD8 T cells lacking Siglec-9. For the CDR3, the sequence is CASSLADYNSPLHF. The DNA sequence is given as TGTGCCAGCAGCTTGGCCGATTATAATTCACCCCTCCACTTT.